This T cell receptor beta chain was sequenced for a study of T cell responses to AZD1222 COVID-19 vaccine. The repertoire was sequenced with immunoSEQ multiplex PCR; TCRdb's copy has only in-frame clones and lacks some. The sample records roughly 270,000 clones, around 93% being singletons. V was cut by 6 bases and J by 2 bases, with 11 bases left in between. In germline, CDR1 is SNHLY, CDR2 FYNNEI. The CDR3 spans 14 residues. The source material was peripheral blood, sampled 28 days after the second AZD1222 dose. This clonotype was sampled from an adult who received the AZD1222 COVID-19 vaccine. The rearrangement links TRBV2 to TRBJ1-5; D may be TRBD1 (6 bases). CDR3 region: CASRAHRGNQPQHF. CDR3 nucleotide sequence: TGTGCCAGCAGAGCTCACAGGGGCAATCAGCCCCAGCATTTT.